What follows are 21 T cell receptor beta chains derived from one specimen sequenced in a study of early T cells in non-severe SARS-CoV-2 infection. TCRdb reanalysed the 5' RACE reads using MiXCR and keeps one entry per CDR3 protein. The sample comprises fewer than 70,000 distinct CDR3 sequences, over 9.5% of which are singletons, and roughly 3.1% rests with the top ten. The sequencing input was whole blood. These receptors all come from an adult who was a healthcare worker with PCR-confirmed SARS-CoV-2 infection or an uninfected control (not recorded which).

The chain couples TRBV7-8 to TRBJ1-2, with a possible D match to TRBD1 (5 bases). This CDR3 has 15 amino acids. Trimming left V 2 bases short and J 4 bases short, with 14 bases between. Germline CDR1 is SGHVS and CDR2 is FQNEAQ. The CDR3 region has the DNA TGTGCCAGCAGCTTAAGTACTCAGGGTGCCTATGGCTACACCTTC. It translates to CASSLSTQGAYGYTF.

This clonotype occurred many times. The J gene is TRBJ2-2, the V gene TRBV11-2; 7 bases are a match to TRBD1. The germline CDR1 and CDR2 sequences are SGHAT and FQNNGV. The junction had 3 bases not matched to a gene; V was cut back by 5 bases and J by 6 bases. The CDR3 spans 13 residues. Here the CDR3 reads CASSRQGAGELFF. CDR3 DNA: TGTGCCAGCAGCAGACAGGGCGCCGGGGAGCTGTTTTTT.

This clonotype was detected ten times or more. This chain uses TRBV7-3 with TRBJ1-2, with TRBD1 identical over 7 bases. CDR1 and CDR2 from the germline V gene are SGHTA and FQGTGA. This CDR3 has 16 amino acids. After removal of 5 bases from V and 8 bases from J, the junction contained 17 bases not matched to a gene. The CDR3 loop reads CASSPLVRGGPGGYTF. CDR3 nucleotide sequence: TGTGCCAGCAGCCCCCTTGTCAGGGGGGGACCGGGCGGCTACACCTTC.

This clonotype was recorded at least ten times. The V and J genes are TRBV20-1 and TRBJ2-3, with D perhaps matching TRBD1 or TRBD2 (7 bases each). The V end lost 4 bases, the J end lost 3 bases, and 14 bases lay between the germline ends. The CDR3 totals 14 residues. CDR1 DFQATT and CDR2 SNEGSKA come from the germline V gene (reference sequence). The CDR3 region has the DNA TGCAGTGCTATAGAGCAGGGGGGGACAGATACGCAGTATTTT. Protein sequence: CSAIEQGGTDTQYF.

The chain employs TRBV12-5 and TRBJ1-2; D is unclear. Between the trimmed V and J ends, which lost 3 bases and 4 bases, there was a span of 6 bases. Germline V gene sequence: CDR1 LGHNT, CDR2 FRNRAP. The CDR3 is 12 amino acids. The CDR3 nucleotides read TGTGCTAGTGGTTTACCAACCTATGGCTACACCTTC. It translates to CASGLPTYGYTF.

This clonotype was found a few times. The chain couples TRBV5-6 to TRBJ2-4; 7 bases are shared with TRBD1. Unmatched junction bases numbered 10, after V lost 1 base and J lost 6 bases. CDR1 is SGHDT, CDR2 YYEEEE, per germline. The CDR3 is made up of 16 amino acids. CDR3: CASSLNRGVFGNIQYF. The CDR3 DNA is TGTGCCAGCAGCTTGAACAGGGGCGTCTTCGGAAACATTCAGTACTTC.

Of note for this clonotype: Sequence at one end of the junction differs from germline and may be a read error. This rearrangement joins TRBV5-1 to TRBJ2-6, with D possibly being TRBD1 (5 bases). Germline CDR1 SGHRS, CDR2 YFSETQ. The CDR3 length is 16 residues. CDR3 bases: TGCGCCAGCAGCTTGGGTTCCACCTCTGGGGCCAACGTCCTGATTTTC. Translating it yields CASSLGSTSGANVLIF.

This clonotype was recorded a few times. The rearrangement joins TRBV18 to TRBJ1-4; D unclear. The CDR3 runs 11 residues. V lost 3 bases to trimming and J lost 7 bases, with 3 bases between them. CDR1 is KGHSH, CDR2 LQKENI, per germline. The CDR3 sequence is CASSPSEKLFF. CDR3 DNA sequence: TGTGCCAGCTCACCTAGTGAAAAACTGTTTTTT.

The rearrangement uses TRBV3-1 and TRBJ1-2, with D maybe TRBD1 (5 bases). The CDR3 contains 16 residues. V lost 0 bases and J lost 4, with 15 bases in between. The V gene's germline CDR1 is LGHDT and CDR2 YNNKEL (reference sequence). For the CDR3, the DNA is TGTGCCAGCAGCCAAGATCAAGCAGGGAGGGGCTATGGCTACACCTTC. It encodes CASSQDQAGRGYGYTF.

This clonotype has a count of ten or more. The chain combines TRBV28 with TRBJ2-6; D not resolved. In germline, CDR1 is MDHEN, CDR2 SYDVKM. The CDR3 length is 15 residues. The V end lost 3 bases, the J end lost 0 bases, and 6 bases lay between the germline ends. The CDR3 loop is CASSFALSGANVLTF. The CDR3 DNA sequence: TGTGCCAGCAGTTTCGCGCTCTCTGGGGCCAACGTCCTGACTTTC.

This clonotype was found many times. The chain combines TRBV27 with TRBJ2-7; a possible D gene is TRBD1 (7 bases). The CDR3 runs to 13 residues. Germline lookup yields CDR1 MNHEY and CDR2 SMNVEV (reference sequence). Trimming pared 5 bases from V and 2 bases from J, leaving 10 bases between. CDR3 bases: TGTGCCAGCAGTCAGGGGGGTCCCTACGAGCAGTACTTC. It translates to CASSQGGPYEQYF.

This clonotype was detected many times. CDR3 region: CATSPDRSNIQYF. CDR3 coding DNA: TGTGCCACCAGCCCGGACCGGTCGAACATTCAGTACTTC. The chain links TRBV15 to TRBJ2-4; D is unclear. V lost 5 bases and J lost 7, with 12 bases in between. The V gene's germline CDR1 is LNHNV and CDR2 YYDKDF (reference sequence). The CDR3 length is 13 residues.

This clonotype was counted at least ten times. The chain has TRBV12-3 or TRBV12-4 and TRBJ1-4; no clear D. The CDR3 consists of 16 residues. Trimming pared 3 bases from V and 3 bases from J, leaving 14 bases between. The CDR3: CASSFDSPGANEKLFF. CDR3 sequence (DNA): TGTGCCAGCAGTTTCGATAGCCCGGGAGCTAATGAAAAACTGTTTTTT.

With regard to this clonotype: It may be a read error: a sequence one base away is much more abundant. The V and J genes are TRBV5-5 and TRBJ2-7, with D possibly being TRBD2 (6 bases). V shed 2 bases and J shed 8 bases, with 20 bases lying between them. The CDR3 extends over 15 amino acids. Per the germline V gene, CDR1 is SGHKS and CDR2 is YYEKEE (reference sequence). CDR3 DNA sequence: TGTGCCAGCAGCTTTCTGGGGAGGCCCGGCGACAAGCAGTACTTC. It translates to CASSFLGRPGDKQYF.

The chain uses TRBV6-5 and TRBJ1-1; tentative D call: TRBD1 (5 bases). Trimming removed 5 bases at V and 0 bases at J, with 13 bases between. Germline CDR1 MNHEY, CDR2 SVGAGI. The length of the CDR3 is 15 residues. CDR3 amino acids: CASSPTALMNTEAFF. CDR3 in DNA: TGTGCCAGCAGTCCGACAGCTTTAATGAACACTGAAGCTTTCTTT.

Many counts were recorded for this clonotype. The J gene is TRBJ2-5, the V gene TRBV3-1; 11 nucleotides agree with TRBD2. CDR1 is LGHDT and CDR2 is YNNKEL in the germline V gene (reference sequence). The CDR3 sequence is 17 residues long. Trimming removed 2 bases from V and 5 bases from J; junction bases left unmatched: 10. CDR3 DNA sequence: TGTGCCAGCAGCCAAATTCTACTAGCGGGAGAAATGGAGACCCAGTACTTC. Its protein product is CASSQILLAGEMETQYF.

This clonotype was seen at least ten times. The chain is built from TRBV7-9 and TRBJ1-1, with 7 bases aligning to TRBD1. This CDR3 spans 15 amino acids. Germline V lookup: CDR1 SEHNR, CDR2 FQNEAQ (reference sequence). Losses at the gene ends were 0 bases for V and 4 bases for J; bases not matched to a gene: 5. In nucleotides, the CDR3 is TGTGCCAGCAGCTTAGCGTCGAGACAGGGCACTGAAGCTTTCTTT. As protein: CASSLASRQGTEAFF.

The chain joins TRBV29-1 to TRBJ1-2, with D possibly TRBD1 on 5 matching bases. The CDR3 spans 11 residues. Trimming removed 5 bases from V and 5 bases from J, with 9 bases in between. Germline V gives CDR1 SQVTM, CDR2 ANQGSEA. CDR3 amino acids: CSVRGPYGYTF. In DNA, the CDR3 is TGCAGCGTTAGGGGACCATATGGCTACACCTTC.

The chain joins TRBV20-1 to TRBJ1-1; unclear D gene. The V end lost 0 bases, the J end lost 11 bases, and 13 bases lay between the germline ends. The germline V gene has CDR1 DFQATT and CDR2 SNEGSKA (reference sequence). The CDR3 loop spans 12 amino acids. For the CDR3, the DNA is TGCAGTGCTAGAGATTTATGGCAGCGGGCTTTCTTT. Translation: CSARDLWQRAFF.

The chain employs TRBV20-1 and TRBJ1-2; 12 positions match TRBD1. The V gene's germline CDR1 is DFQATT and CDR2 SNEGSKA (reference sequence). The CDR3 totals 14 residues. With 6 bases clipped from V and 7 bases from J, the junction kept 9 bases outside the gene matches. CDR3: CSASGDRGRGGYTF. The DNA for the CDR3 is TGCAGTGCCTCGGGGGACAGGGGGCGCGGTGGCTACACCTTC.

This rearrangement joins TRBV2 to TRBJ1-5; D is uncertain. The CDR3 extends over 12 amino acids. Trimming took off 6 bases at V and 9 bases at J, with 12 bases between the two ends. Germline loops: CDR1 SNHLY, CDR2 FYNNEI. CDR3 nucleotides: TGTGCCAGCAGGGACCGTTCCACGCCCCAGCATTTT. This gives the protein CASRDRSTPQHF. The entire variable domain, with the rest obtained from reference TRBV2 and TRBJ1-5, is as follows: EPEVTQTPSHQVTQMGQEVILRCVPISNHLYFYWYRQILGQKVEFLVSFYNNEISEKSEIFDDQFSVERPDGSNFTLKIRSTKLEDSAMYFCASRDRSTPQHFGDGTRLSIL.